The 28 T cell receptor beta chains below all came from one sample that was sequenced in a study of CD8+CD57+ T cells in acquired aplastic anemia. Genomic DNA was employed as the template in profiling TCR beta VDJ and CDR3. TCRdb re-called the reads with MiXCR, one entry per CDR3 protein. Altogether approximately 270,000 distinct CDR3 sequences are present, 50% to 70% being singletons, with the ten largest covering around 8%. The sample was sorted CD4+, CD8+, or CD8+CD57+ T cells (not recorded which) from PBMCs. These receptors were collected from a human donor with severe aplastic anemia or a healthy control (not recorded which).

The rearrangement links TRBV6-4 to TRBJ2-7, with D unresolved. Germline CDR1 reads MRHNA; CDR2 reads SNTAGT. The CDR3 is 13 amino acids. V lost 8 bases and J 1 base, leaving 12 bases between the germline ends. The CDR3 is CASPIDQSYEQYF. As DNA, the CDR3 is TGTGCCAGCCCGATCGATCAGTCCTACGAGCAGTACTTC.

V is TRBV7-8 and J is TRBJ2-1; 8 nucleotides align to TRBD1. V trimming: 5 bases; J trimming: 5 bases; junction bases outside the gene matches: 5. CDR1 is SGHVS, CDR2 FQNEAQ, per germline. This CDR3 contains 14 residues. The chain's CDR3 is CASSTRDRHNEQFF. CDR3 DNA sequence: TGTGCCAGCAGCACCCGGGACAGGCACAATGAGCAGTTCTTC.

The chain carries TRBV24-1 and TRBJ2-2; 16 nucleotides match TRBD2. V lost 2 bases and J lost 5; bases outside the gene matches: 10. The CDR3 is made up of 20 amino acids. Germline V lookup: CDR1 KGHDR, CDR2 SFDVKD. CDR3 in amino acids: CATSDSGTSGGGRSTGELFF. The DNA for the CDR3 is TGTGCCACCAGTGATTCGGGGACTAGCGGGGGGGGTCGGTCGACCGGGGAGCTGTTTTTT.

This clonotype has just a few counts. V gene TRBV7-9 combines with J gene TRBJ2-7; 8 bases line up with TRBD1. Germline assignment: CDR1 SEHNR and CDR2 FQNEAQ (reference sequence). The J segment lost 5 bases and the V segment lost 8 bases, leaving 5 bases of the junction unmatched. This CDR3 is 12 amino acids long. As DNA, the CDR3 is TGTGCCAGCGGGCAGGGGGCTCACGAGCAGTACTTC. Its translation: CASGQGAHEQYF.

CDR3 amino acids: CASSATQGFINSPLHF. The DNA of the CDR3 is TGTGCCAGCAGCGCGACCCAAGGGTTCATAAATTCACCCCTCCACTTT. The chain carries TRBV9 and TRBJ1-6; D gene ambiguous. The CDR3 consists of 16 residues. Germline-derived CDR1 and CDR2 are SGDLS and YYNGEE. V was clipped by 3 bases and J by 7 bases, with 17 bases between them.

The chain couples TRBV20-1 to TRBJ2-1, with 7 bases aligning to TRBD2. The V and J ends lost 3 bases and 5 bases, in that order; junction bases with no gene match: 10. Germline V gene data show CDR1 as DFQATT and CDR2 as SNEGSKA (reference sequence). This CDR3 is 15 amino acids long. The CDR3 loop is CSASSGGSWNNEQFF. The CDR3 nucleotides read TGCAGTGCTAGTAGTGGCGGGAGCTGGAACAATGAGCAGTTCTTC.

Details on this clonotype: At one end, the junction sequence differs from germline, possibly due to a read error. Here the CDR3 DNA reads TGCGCCAGCACCCCCAGGGCTCGGGGGCGCTTGAACACTGAAGCTGTCTTT. Encoded protein: CASTPRARGRLNTEAVF. The chain is built from TRBV5-1 and TRBJ1-1, with D possibly matching TRBD1 (6 bases). The CDR3 has 17 amino acids. Germline V gives CDR1 SGHRS, CDR2 YFSETQ.

This chain joins TRBV7-2 and TRBJ2-7; no reliable D call. The V gene lost 5 bases and the J gene lost 5 bases, with 10 bases spanning the gap. The CDR3 runs to 12 residues. Germline V gives CDR1 SGHTA, CDR2 FQGNSA. The CDR3: CASSRIGDEQYF. For the CDR3, the DNA is TGTGCCAGCAGCCGCATTGGCGACGAGCAGTACTTC.

The chain links TRBV5-1 to TRBJ2-3; D possibly corresponds to TRBD2 (5 bases). Trimming removed 4 bases at V and 4 bases at J, with 16 bases between. This CDR3 region has 15 residues. CDR1 and CDR2 from the germline V gene are SGHRS and YFSETQ. CDR3 sequence reads: CASSPPLGGADTQYF. As DNA, the CDR3 is TGCGCCAGCAGCCCCCCACTAGGAGGTGCAGATACGCAGTATTTT.

This clonotype has a count of ten or more. The rearrangement uses TRBV28 and TRBJ1-2; D gene unclear. V was trimmed by 6 bases and J by 2 bases, leaving 16 bases between them. CDR1 MDHEN and CDR2 SYDVKM come from the germline V gene. This CDR3 contains 15 residues. The CDR3 DNA reads TGTGCCAGCAGCGAGATAGTGGGATCGAACTATGGCTACACCTTC. Translated, it gives CASSEIVGSNYGYTF.

Comments on this clonotype: One junction end does not reproduce the germline sequence, and a read error may be involved. V is TRBV7-9 and J is TRBJ1-4; D not resolved. Germline V gene lookup returns CDR1 SEHNR and CDR2 FQNEAQ (reference sequence). The CDR3 has 9 residues. The chain's CDR3 is CASSSPTVF. CDR3 DNA: TGTGCCAGCAGTTCCCCCACAGTTTTT.

The gene calls are TRBV25-1 and TRBJ2-7; D is ambiguous. V was shortened by 1 base and J by 2 bases, with 12 bases between the two germline ends. This CDR3 region has 15 residues. CDR1 is MGHDK, CDR2 SYGVNS, per germline. CDR3 in amino acids: CASSELGINPYEQYF. The CDR3 DNA follows: TGTGCCAGCAGTGAATTGGGTATTAACCCCTACGAGCAGTACTTC.

This clonotype was recorded at least ten times. V and J are TRBV2 and TRBJ1-5; no firm D call. The V and J ends lost 6 bases and 0 bases respectively, with 9 bases between them. The CDR3 consists of 14 residues. CDR1 and CDR2 (germline): SNHLY, FYNNEI. The CDR3 bases are TGTGCCAGCAGCATATCTGTTAGCAATCAGCCCCAGCATTTT. As protein: CASSISVSNQPQHF.

The CDR3 is CASSPWGGRAYNEQFF. The CDR3 nucleotides read TGTGCCAGTAGTCCGTGGGGGGGGCGGGCCTACAATGAGCAGTTCTTC. This chain connects TRBV19 to TRBJ2-1, with TRBD2 as a possible D gene (7 bases). This CDR3 is 16 amino acids long. The germline CDR1 and CDR2 sequences are LNHDA and SQIVND (reference sequence). The V gene lost 5 bases and the J gene lost 2 bases, with 16 bases spanning the gap.

This clonotype was found many times. The chain carries TRBV10-3 and TRBJ2-3; D not certain. V lost 10 bases to trimming and J lost 6 bases, with 8 bases between them. Germline values: CDR1 ENHRY, CDR2 SYGVKD. CDR3 length equals 10 residues. For the CDR3, the DNA is TGTGCCACCTCTCTGGATACGCAGTATTTT. It is translated as CATSLDTQYF.

This clonotype was picked up one time. Its ends do not fully match the called genes, so a read error is possible. The rearrangement joins TRBV15 to TRBJ2-1; no firm D call. This CDR3 is built from 13 residues. Germline CDR1 is LNHNV and CDR2 is YYDKDF (reference sequence). CDR3 protein: CATSRDLRDEQSF. The CDR3 region has the DNA TGTGCCACCAGCAGAGATCTTAGGGATGAGCAGTCCTTC. The whole variable domain, filled in from reference TRBV15 and TRBJ2-1, reads DAMVIQNPRYQVTQFGKPVTLSCSQTLNHNVMYWYQQKSSQAPKLLFHYYDKDFNNEADTPDNFQSRRPNTSFCFLDIRSPGLGDTAMYLCATSRDLRDEQSFGPGTRLTVL.

This clonotype showed up many times. The V call is TRBV5-1, the J call TRBJ2-2; weak D call: TRBD2 (6 bases). Germline assignment: CDR1 SGHRS and CDR2 YFSETQ. The CDR3 contains 16 residues. The germline V and J ends were trimmed by 5 bases and 4 bases, with 18 bases remaining between them. CDR3 coding DNA: TGCGCCAGCAGACCCGGGACTTCTTTGGTCACCGGGGAGCTGTTTTTT. This encodes CASRPGTSLVTGELFF.

This rearrangement joins TRBV20-1 to TRBJ1-1; TRBD1 is a possible D gene (5 bases). Germline V gene data show CDR1 as DFQATT and CDR2 as SNEGSKA (reference sequence). The CDR3 consists of 12 residues. V was shortened by 0 bases and J by 6 bases, with 8 bases between the two germline ends. The CDR3 is CSAREGEAEAFF. The CDR3 DNA reads as TGCAGTGCTAGAGAGGGGGAGGCTGAAGCTTTCTTT.

This clonotype was detected ten times or more. V and J are TRBV15 and TRBJ1-1; D not certain. Trimming left V 1 base short and J 0 bases short, with 6 bases between. CDR3 length equals 14 residues. Germline V gives CDR1 LNHNV, CDR2 YYDKDF (reference sequence). Written as DNA, the CDR3 is TGTGCCACCAGCAGAGTAGTGATGAACACTGAAGCTTTCTTT. Translated: CATSRVVMNTEAFF.

This clonotype was detected many times. Here the CDR3 DNA reads TGTGCCAGCAGCTCAGGACAGCAAGAGACCCAGTACTTC. The encoded protein is CASSSGQQETQYF. The chain is built from TRBV7-3 and TRBJ2-5, with D tentatively TRBD1 (6 bases). Germline V gene sequence: CDR1 SGHTA, CDR2 FQGTGA. The CDR3 contains 13 residues. Trimming took off 4 bases at V and 2 bases at J, with 8 bases between the two ends.

As concerns this clonotype: One end of the junction varies from germline; a read error may be responsible. This rearrangement joins TRBV5-5 to TRBJ2-1, with D possibly matching TRBD2 (7 bases). This CDR3 spans 16 amino acids. Germline CDR1 is SGHKS and CDR2 is YYEKEE (reference sequence). CDR3 in amino acids: CASSLGGRGWNNGQFF. CDR3 nucleotide sequence: TGTGCCAGCAGCTTGGGGGGGCGGGGGTGGAACAATGGGCAGTTCTTC.

In its sample, this clonotype was seen a few times. J is TRBJ1-1 and V is TRBV7-2; D is unresolved. Between the trimmed V and J ends, which lost 2 bases and 2 bases, there was a span of 12 bases. There are 15 residues in the CDR3. Germline V lookup: CDR1 SGHTA, CDR2 FQGNSA. The CDR3 loop is CASSLLGGLNTEAFF. CDR3 sequence (DNA): TGTGCCAGCAGCTTACTCGGCGGTCTCAACACTGAAGCTTTCTTT.

J is TRBJ1-1 and V is TRBV7-9, with D possibly TRBD1 on 5 matching bases. V was shortened by 1 base and J by 4 bases, with 10 bases between the two germline ends. Germline lookup yields CDR1 SEHNR and CDR2 FQNEAQ (reference sequence). The CDR3 is 14 residues long. The CDR3 protein is CASSLVMGGTEAFF. Written as DNA, the CDR3 is TGTGCCAGCAGCTTAGTGATGGGGGGCACTGAAGCTTTCTTT.

This clonotype was seen once. J is TRBJ2-1 and V is TRBV6-1, with 8 nucleotides matching TRBD2. In germline, CDR1 is MNHNS, CDR2 SASEGT. After removal of 7 bases from V and 0 bases from J, the junction contained 11 bases not matched to a gene. The CDR3 runs 17 residues. CDR3 in DNA: TGTGCCAGCACTGGAGCGGGAGACCCAAGCTCCTACAATGAGCAGTTCTTC. This translates into CASTGAGDPSSYNEQFF.

The J gene is TRBJ1-2, the V gene TRBV24-1; maybe TRBD1 (5 bases). Trimming pared 4 bases from V and 9 bases from J, leaving 20 bases between. Germline CDR1 and CDR2: KGHDR and SFDVKD. The CDR3 is 15 amino acids. The CDR3 nucleotides are TGTGCCACCAGTGAAAAGAACCCCCTACAGGACCGCTACACCTTC. This sequence encodes CATSEKNPLQDRYTF.

Points on this clonotype: At one end the junction does not follow the germline gene, possibly because of a read error. This chain uses TRBV7-9 with TRBJ2-7; D tentatively fits TRBD1 or TRBD2 (6 bases each). This CDR3 region has 12 residues. The germline CDR1 and CDR2 sequences are SEHNR and FQNEAQ (reference sequence). This CDR3 is CASRGLKYEQYF. In DNA, the CDR3 is TGCGCCAGCAGGGGACTGAAGTACGAGCAGTACTTC.

The gene calls are TRBV2 and TRBJ1-6; a weak D match, TRBD1 (6 bases). From germline, CDR1 is SNHLY and CDR2 FYNNEI. The CDR3 contains 15 residues. Between the trimmed V and J ends, which lost 4 bases and 7 bases, there was a span of 14 bases. The CDR3: CASSGGGTTNSPLHF. CDR3 DNA: TGTGCCAGCAGTGGGGGCGGGACAACCAATTCACCCCTCCACTTT.

V is TRBV7-8 and J is TRBJ2-7, with TRBD1 as a possible D gene (6 bases). Germline-derived CDR1 and CDR2 are SGHVS and FQNEAQ. The CDR3 is 14 residues long. The V and J ends lost 3 bases and 6 bases respectively, with 15 bases between them. CDR3 in DNA: TGTGCCAGCAGCTTCGAACAGGGTAGAGGCGAGCAGTACTTC. This translates into CASSFEQGRGEQYF.